This TCR beta chain derives from a study of response to subunit inactivated influenza vaccine. General study findings and limits: That few new T cells are recruited by each seasonal influenza vaccination was the authors' suggestion.

TCRdb ran MiXCR on the RT-PCR reads and lists one entry per CDR3 protein. The sample holds hundreds of thousands of distinct CDR3 sequences; about 18% are singletons and the top ten take roughly 10%. This clonotype turned up a few times. Antigen: not known. Per germline, CDR1 MDHEN and CDR2 SYDVKM. V dropped 6 bases and J dropped 1 base, with 9 bases sitting between them. There are 14 residues in the CDR3. The receptor's source is a man aged 50-59 years who received an inactivated influenza vaccine. Here the sequenced sample was PBMCs from blood, taken 5 days after vaccination. The gene calls are TRBV28 and TRBJ2-2; D is tentatively TRBD1 or TRBD2 (5 bases each). In DNA, the CDR3 is TGTGCCAGCAGGGGGGTCGGGAACACCGGGGAGCTGTTTTTT. This sequence encodes CASRGVGNTGELFF.